The entry below describes one T cell receptor (beta chain). The source of the sample is a study of control samples from healthy donors and cancer patients. Germline CDR1 MNHEY, CDR2 SMNVEV (reference sequence). The CDR3 spans 12 residues. V lost 6 bases to trimming and J lost 13 bases, with 13 bases between them. The method was immunoSEQ multiplex PCR; TCRdb's version includes in-frame clones alone and lacks a portion of them. Of approximately 140,000 clones listed, 93% are singletons. The sequencing input was blood. This clonotype was obtained from a man aged 18 to 29 in good health. The chain carries TRBV27 and TRBJ1-6; weak D call: TRBD1 (5 bases). The CDR3 DNA follows: TGTGCCAGCAGCCATGGGGGGGTCCCCCTCCACTTT. Its translation is CASSHGGVPLHF.